The clone carrying this TCR beta chain has only a few counts. Germline V gene sequence: CDR1 LNHDA, CDR2 SQIVND (reference sequence). This CDR3 spans 13 amino acids. V lost 7 bases, J lost 6 bases, and 13 bases lay in between. The sample originates from a study of cytomegalovirus exposure and HLA in healthy donors. PCR amplification relied on 60 Vbeta primers (plus 13 Jbeta primers). Method: immunoSEQ multiplex PCR; TCRdb's copy keeps in-frame clones and lacks some. The sample shows about 140,000 clones, about three quarters of them seen only once. The receptor comes from a man aged 35 to 55 in good health and CMV-seropositive. The sequencing sample was made of PBMCs. The chain uses TRBV19 and TRBJ1-5; no definite D call. CDR3 in amino acids: CASNLVRGQPQHF. In DNA, the CDR3 is TGTGCCAGTAATTTAGTTCGGGGTCAGCCCCAGCATTTT.